This T cell receptor beta chain was identified in a study of response to subunit inactivated influenza vaccine. Study results and caveats: The study's authors posited that every seasonal influenza vaccination enlists few new T cells.

Germline values: CDR1 MNHEY, CDR2 SVGEGT. The CDR3 extends over 16 amino acids. Germline trimming cut 6 bases from V and 3 bases from J; bases unmatched to any gene: 13. TCRdb processed the RT-PCR reads anew with MiXCR; each CDR3 protein has one entry. The table records roughly 650,000 distinct CDR3 sequences, 15% to 18% of them present only once. For this clonotype: Its antigen is unknown.

The sequencing here drew on PBMCs from blood, taken roughly 13 days after vaccination. The chain links TRBV6-2 or TRBV6-3 to TRBJ1-2, with 7 bases lining up with TRBD1. The clonotype originates from a man in his forties or fifties who received an inactivated influenza vaccine. This CDR3 is CASSPRQGQLYYGYTF. The CDR3 DNA reads TGTGCCAGCAGCCCAAGACAGGGCCAACTTTACTATGGCTACACCTTC.